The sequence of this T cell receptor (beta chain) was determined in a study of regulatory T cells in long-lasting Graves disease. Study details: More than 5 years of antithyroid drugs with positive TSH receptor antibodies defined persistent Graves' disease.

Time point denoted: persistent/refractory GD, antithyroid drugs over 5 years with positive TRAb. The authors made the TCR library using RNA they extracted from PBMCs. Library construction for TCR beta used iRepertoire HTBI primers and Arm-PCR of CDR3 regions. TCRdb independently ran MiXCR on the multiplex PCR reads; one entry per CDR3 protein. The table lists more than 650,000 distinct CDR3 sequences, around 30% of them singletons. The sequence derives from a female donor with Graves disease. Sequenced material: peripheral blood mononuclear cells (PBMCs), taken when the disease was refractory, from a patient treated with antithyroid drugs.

CDR3 amino acids: CATSRRDSRGSPLHF. As DNA, the CDR3 is TGTGCCACCAGCAGACGGGACAGCAGGGGTTCACCCCTCCACTTT. The V call is TRBV15, the J call TRBJ1-6; 7 bases agree with TRBD1. The CDR3 runs to 15 residues. The V gene's germline CDR1 is LNHNV and CDR2 YYDKDF (reference sequence). After removal of 2 bases from V and 9 bases from J, the junction contained 7 bases not matched to a gene.